This entry describes one TCR beta chain. Its antigen is currently unknown. This sample was taken from a study of cytomegalovirus exposure and HLA in healthy donors. The PCR made use of 60 Vbeta and 13 Jbeta primers. Some clones are missing from TCRdb's copy, which holds only in-frame ones; the method was immunoSEQ multiplex PCR. Altogether just over 150,000 clones are present, around 82% being singletons, with the ten largest covering about 7.1%. This CDR3 is built from 15 residues. Germline CDR1 and CDR2: ENHRY and SYGVKD. J gave up 6 bases and V 8 bases, and 10 bases lay outside the gene matches. Study outcomes and limitations: Compared with the approximately 680-donor mean, an Asian-associated ancestry cluster reportedly had fewer N-insertions, according to a later analysis.

Sequenced material: PBMCs. The rearrangement joins TRBV10-3 to TRBJ1-2; 12 nucleotides agree with TRBD1. The sequence derives from a woman aged 45-65 years in good health and CMV-seropositive. The CDR3 protein is CAIGTGTGGADGYTF. The CDR3 bases are TGTGCCATCGGGACCGGGACAGGGGGCGCAGATGGCTACACCTTC.